These T cell receptor beta chains were read from a single sample in a study of blood T cell repertoires in COVID-19. The protocol was immunoSEQ multiplex PCR, while the TCRdb copy is restricted to in-frame clones and leaves out a portion. The repertoire includes under 25,000 clones, roughly 89% of them detected once, and approximately 28% sits in the top ten. The sample comprised peripheral blood. These receptors were collected from a woman in her 70s with active COVID-19. Each CDR3 is given without its conserved first and last residue. A D gene is named only where the DNA matches it firmly.

len,v_gene,d_gene,j_gene,CDR3aa
13,TRBV7-2,TRBD2,TRBJ2-3,ASSLEVGGVDTQY
14,TRBV7-8,TRBD1,TRBJ2-4,ASSPMRQGWKNIQY
12,TRBV6-2/TRBV6-3,.,TRBJ2-3,ASSWSTFTDTQY
9,TRBV7-2,.,TRBJ2-1,ASSVYPEQF
11,TRBV7-8,.,TRBJ2-7,ASTRRGSYEQY
14,TRBV6-1,TRBD2,TRBJ2-3,ASSAERGLGADTQY
12,TRBV2,.,TRBJ1-4,AINEGFPNEKLF
13,TRBV5-1,.,TRBJ1-1,ASSFHGQMNTEAF
12,TRBV6-5,TRBD1,TRBJ1-2,ASSYSDRVYGYT
10,TRBV10-3,.,TRBJ2-7,AISEVTGEQY
12,TRBV6-4,.,TRBJ2-7,ASSESRDTYEQY
12,TRBV2,TRBD2,TRBJ2-2,ASALAGISGELF
11,TRBV9,TRBD1,TRBJ2-5,ASSEGTVETQY
16,TRBV21-1,.,TRBJ2-3,ASTSGGCSYGGTDTQY
13,TRBV2,.,TRBJ1-4,ASSEGGLGNEKLF
12,TRBV5-1,.,TRBJ1-1,ASSLARVNTEAF
12,TRBV27,TRBD2,TRBJ2-7,ASRRLANPYEQY
13,TRBV18,TRBD1,TRBJ2-2,ASSLTTGGAGELF
13,TRBV28,TRBD1,TRBJ1-2,ASSIRDRGSYGYT
13,TRBV10-3,.,TRBJ1-2,AISVTGNSRYGYT
11,TRBV12-3/TRBV12-4,.,TRBJ1-2,ASSYDRSYGYT
13,TRBV28,.,TRBJ1-5,ASSPGQLGDQPQH
12,TRBV7-9,.,TRBJ2-5,ASSLTLEGETQY
13,TRBV28,.,TRBJ1-5,ASSSDTIFNQPQH
11,TRBV19,TRBD1,TRBJ2-5,ASTRTGQETQY
12,TRBV25-1,.,TRBJ2-2,ASIGIASTGELF
14,TRBV7-3,.,TRBJ1-3,ASSLGSGASGNTIY
11,TRBV12-3/TRBV12-4,.,TRBJ1-3,ASRMSSGNTIY
16,TRBV7-2,TRBD2,TRBJ2-3,ASSLGLAGGGSTDTQY
14,TRBV5-5,TRBD2,TRBJ2-3,ASSFTSGGWSDTQY
13,TRBV2,TRBD1,TRBJ1-6,ASSNDRAPNSPLH
14,TRBV5-6,.,TRBJ1-1,ASSLTLTGKNTEAF
11,TRBV30,.,TRBJ1-3,AWMSSSGNTIY
14,TRBV5-4,TRBD1,TRBJ2-5,ASSPGQGWGQETQY
12,TRBV5-1,TRBD1,TRBJ1-2,ASSGGQGWYGYT
12,TRBV2,.,TRBJ2-7,ASSWQVGGYEQY
12,TRBV6-5,.,TRBJ2-3,ASRPGVATDTQY